This TCR beta chain was captured in a study of Ad26.COV2.S vaccination and SARS-CoV-2 variants. General study results and limits: Ad26.COV2.S recipients had broader spike-specific TCRs (P = 0.0014). Analytic work on TCR breadth and depth might have understated the full extent of total T cell responses.

TCRdb's table, derived via immunoSEQ multiplex PCR, lists solely in-frame clones and lacks some. The table has about 410,000 clones, roughly nine tenths seen once; the top ten hold roughly 3%. To note about this clone: The antigen is not known.

CDR3 length: 12 residues. V was shortened by 9 bases and J by 0 bases, with 8 bases between the two germline ends. Germline values: CDR1 ENHRY, CDR2 SYGVKD. Sample treatment: some 20 received Ad26.COV2.S at low or high dose, single or two shots; about 5 received placebo; per-sample allocation not given. It was on day 63 after the first vaccine or placebo injection that samples were taken. The individual, an adult aged 18-55 years, was a donor in Boston. Ad26.COV2.S expressed prefusion-stabilized spike from the original Wuhan strain. The sequences come from peripheral blood, collected in a trial of Ad26.COV2.S vaccine versus placebo. V is TRBV10-3 and J is TRBJ2-5; D is uncertain. This clonotype originated in a person between 18 and 65 years old who received the Ad26.COV2.S COVID-19 vaccine or a placebo. The CDR3 region is CAIGPNQETQYF. The CDR3 coding sequence is TGTGCCATAGGACCCAACCAAGAGACCCAGTACTTC.